The source of this TCR beta chain is a study of blood T cell repertoires in COVID-19. V was shortened by 0 bases and J by 3 bases, with 12 bases between the two germline ends. Germline V gives CDR1 SGDLS, CDR2 YYNGEE. The CDR3 loop spans 15 amino acids. Repertoires were generated with immunoSEQ multiplex PCR, while TCRdb's copy carries only in-frame clones and drops some. This sample yields 110,000 to 150,000 clones, of which 80% to 85% are seen a single time; more than 7% belongs to the top ten. The clonotype comes from a human donor in a cohort sampled during active COVID-19. The V call is TRBV9, the J call TRBJ1-2, with D unclear. Input material: peripheral blood. The CDR3 coding sequence is TGTGCCAGCAGCGTAGCTACAGTTGCGTACTATGGCTACACCTTC. The encoded protein is CASSVATVAYYGYTF.